This T cell receptor beta chain is drawn from a study of glioma-infiltrating T cells after dendritic cell vaccination. Study at large: At biweekly intervals, patients got three intradermal dendritic cell vaccine injections. The study's findings and limits: TCR clonality showed no direct relationship with survival. Few patients contributed both blood and tumor specimens.

The assay was immunoSEQ multiplex PCR, and TCRdb's table has in-frame clones only and misses some. The sample consists of about 24,000 clones, around 92% of them appearing once. The J segment lost 6 bases and the V segment lost 5 bases, leaving 9 bases of the junction unmatched. Germline V gene sequence: CDR1 SGHTA, CDR2 FQGNSA. The CDR3 loop spans 15 amino acids. The time point here: after dendritic cell vaccination, including at tumor progression/relapse. Before vaccination, two weeks after the third vaccination, and at progression, PBMC were collected. Points on this clone: Its antigen remains unidentified.

V is TRBV7-2 and J is TRBJ1-4, with 7 bases that match TRBD1. Sequenced here: blood, sampled after dendritic cell vaccination. The sequence derives from a human donor with glioblastoma. The CDR3 loop is CASSGRDSSYEKLFF. The CDR3 DNA sequence: TGTGCCAGCAGCGGCCGGGACAGCTCCTATGAAAAACTGTTTTTT.